The present T cell receptor beta chain was sequenced within a study of blood T cells in healthy people across ages. A second PCR of about 7 to 12 cycles used a sample-barcoded 5' primer and a J-beta primer mix. Unique molecular identifiers of 12 random nucleotides labeled each cDNA. TCRdb independently ran MiXCR on the 5' RACE reads; one entry per CDR3 protein. This table holds hundreds of thousands of distinct CDR3 sequences, roughly 26% found once. V gave up 5 bases and J gave up 6 bases; unmatched junction bases: 9. This CDR3 is 15 amino acids long. These same records also appear under a second study, on T cells of mothers and their children. Per that study: In this cohort, donors were a few healthy Caucasian mothers plus their six children. Mothers yielded over 8 million CDR3 reads, children several million each.

This chain uses TRBV12-3 or TRBV12-4 with TRBJ1-2, with 10 bases fitting TRBD1. This receptor was taken from a boy between 5 and 17 years old in good health. The sequenced material came from blood. The CDR3 sequence: CASSRRTGGIDGYTF. For the CDR3, the DNA is TGTGCCAGCAGTAGAAGGACAGGGGGGATCGATGGCTACACCTTC.